This T cell receptor (beta chain) was recovered during a study of blood T cell repertoires in COVID-19. Study background: The analysed material was cDNA or gDNA that came from T cells, B-cell-depleted T cells, or PBMCs.

This CDR3 spans 13 amino acids. Germline values: CDR1 MDHEN, CDR2 SYDVKM. V lost 3 bases, J lost 6 bases, and 2 bases stayed unmatched. This clone was counted a few times. Assay: immunoSEQ multiplex PCR; the TCRdb copy retains only in-frame clones and omits some. The repertoire holds about 210,000 clones, with 83% as singletons. The clonotype comes from a woman aged 40 to 50 with active or convalescent COVID-19. Material for sequencing was peripheral blood. The chain joins TRBV28 to TRBJ1-5, with 7 bases identical to TRBD1. The CDR3 reads CASSFGTVQPQHF. CDR3 DNA sequence: TGTGCCAGCAGTTTCGGGACAGTTCAGCCCCAGCATTTT.